Shown below are 31 T cell receptor beta chains from a single sample sequenced in a study of cytomegalovirus exposure and HLA in healthy donors. TCRdb's table, derived via immunoSEQ multiplex PCR, lists solely in-frame clones and lacks some. The table lists 170,000 or so clones, around 81% of them singletons. Material for sequencing was PBMCs. The receptors come from a young woman in good health and CMV-seropositive.

The chain links TRBV7-3 to TRBJ2-3; TRBD2 aligns across 9 bases. Trimming removed 2 bases from V and 4 bases from J; junction bases left unmatched: 1. The CDR3 sequence is 14 residues long. Germline V gene data show CDR1 as SGHTA and CDR2 as FQGTGA. The CDR3 sequence: CASSLGGGADTQYF. The CDR3 DNA reads TGTGCCAGCAGCTTAGGCGGGGGGGCAGATACGCAGTATTTT.

The rearrangement joins TRBV7-3 to TRBJ2-5; 8 bases match TRBD2. The CDR3 has 16 amino acids. Trimming at V came to 3 bases and at J to 0 bases, leaving 6 bases not matched to a gene. The germline gives CDR1 SGHTA, CDR2 FQGTGA. CDR3 in DNA: TGTGCCAGCAGCTTGAACGGGGGGGCTCACCAAGAGACCCAGTACTTC. This codes for CASSLNGGAHQETQYF.

This chain links TRBV19 with TRBJ1-1, with 8 bases identical to TRBD1. The germline V gene has CDR1 LNHDA and CDR2 SQIVND (reference sequence). The CDR3 is 15 residues long. Trimming cost V 5 bases and J 6 bases; bases outside gene matches: 11. The CDR3 here is CASSARGPHVSEAFF. CDR3 in DNA: TGTGCCAGTAGTGCCAGGGGGCCCCACGTCTCTGAAGCTTTCTTT.

The V gene is TRBV11-3, the J gene TRBJ2-1, with D uncertain. Trimming stripped 3 bases from V and 5 bases from J, with 5 bases between. Per germline, CDR1 SGHNT and CDR2 YENEEA. The CDR3 has 12 amino acids. CDR3 sequence: CASSFTDNEQFF. In DNA form, the CDR3 reads TGTGCCAGCAGCTTCACGGACAATGAGCAGTTCTTC. Together with reference TRBV11-3 and TRBJ2-1, the CDR3 gives the full variable domain: EAGVVQSPRYKIIEKKQPVAFWCNPISGHNTLYWYLQNLGQGPELLIRYENEEAVDDSQLPKDRFSAERLKGVDSTLKIQPAELGDSAVYLCASSFTDNEQFFGPGTRLTVL.

This chain joins TRBV7-9 and TRBJ1-5; TRBD1 matches 7 bases. The junction had 3 bases not matched to a gene; V was cut back by 5 bases and J by 5 bases. From germline, CDR1 is SEHNR and CDR2 FQNEAQ (reference sequence). The CDR3 is 13 residues long. The CDR3 protein is CASSDRVDQPQHF. The CDR3 coding sequence is TGTGCCAGCAGCGACAGGGTGGATCAGCCCCAGCATTTT.

This chain links TRBV2 with TRBJ2-7; 7 bases match TRBD2. The CDR3 covers 13 residues. The V gene end was trimmed by 8 bases and the J gene end by 2 bases; junction bases not matched to a gene: 6. Germline assignment: CDR1 SNHLY and CDR2 FYNNEI. CDR3 nucleotides: TGTGCCAGCGGTCCTAGCGGAACCTACGAGCAGTACTTC. This encodes CASGPSGTYEQYF.

This chain joins TRBV6-5 and TRBJ2-2; possibly TRBD1 for D (5 bases). The CDR3 is 12 amino acids. The V and J ends lost 6 bases and 5 bases respectively, with 7 bases between them. The germline CDR1 and CDR2 sequences are MNHEY and SVGAGI. The DNA for the CDR3 is TGTGCCAGCAGGGGGCCAACCGGGGAGCTGTTTTTT. Encoded protein: CASRGPTGELFF.

The CDR3 sequence: CASSLGLADTQYF. CDR3 coding DNA: TGTGCCAGCAGCCTGGGACTAGCAGATACGCAGTATTTT. The chain is built from TRBV11-3 and TRBJ2-3; 8 nucleotides line up with TRBD2. V dropped 5 bases and J dropped 4; count of bases not matched to a gene: 2. The CDR3 spans 13 residues. CDR1 and CDR2 (germline): SGHNT, YENEEA.

The J gene is TRBJ2-1, the V gene TRBV27; 11 bases are a match to TRBD1. V trimming: 6 bases; J trimming: 8 bases; junction bases outside the gene matches: 9. The length of the CDR3 is 15 residues. Germline-derived CDR1 and CDR2 are MNHEY and SMNVEV (reference sequence). The CDR3 DNA sequence: TGTGCCAGCAGGGCCGGGACAGGGGGATTTCATGAGCAGTTCTTC. Amino acids: CASRAGTGGFHEQFF.

Details on this clone: This sample includes further DNA sequences coding for the same CDR3. This chain links TRBV18 with TRBJ1-5; D gene uncertain. The germline V gene encodes CDR1 KGHSH and CDR2 LQKENI. This CDR3 spans 14 amino acids. V lost 2 bases and J 4 bases, leaving 9 bases between the germline ends. Written as DNA, the CDR3 is TGTGCCAGCTCACCAGGCGGATCTAATCAGCCCCAGCATTTT. It codes for CASSPGGSNQPQHF.

CDR3 amino acids: CASSFCSTRYEQYF. Written as DNA, the CDR3 is TGTGCCAGCAGCTTTTGCTCCACTCGCTACGAGCAGTACTTC. V usage is TRBV21-1 and J usage is TRBJ2-7; TRBD2 is taken as the D call from the table, unchecked against the DNA. TRBV21-1 is a recognized pseudogene. This CDR3 is 14 amino acids long.

This clone occurred once. The chain is built from TRBV25-1 and TRBJ2-7; D possibly corresponds to TRBD1 (6 bases). Per germline, CDR1 MGHDK and CDR2 SYGVNS. The CDR3 totals 15 residues. The ends were cut back, 2 bases at V and 3 bases at J, with 14 bases in the middle. This CDR3 is CASSEPTGPNYEQYF. CDR3 nucleotides: TGTGCCAGCAGTGAACCGACAGGCCCGAACTACGAGCAGTACTTC.

The J gene is TRBJ2-1, the V gene TRBV13, with 8 bases lining up with TRBD2. Germline loops: CDR1 PRHDT, CDR2 FYEKMQ (reference sequence). After removal of 5 bases from V and 4 bases from J, the junction contained 7 bases not matched to a gene. CDR3 length: 15 amino acids. The CDR3 sequence: CASSPGVAGYNEQFF. CDR3 bases: TGTGCCAGCAGCCCCGGGGTAGCGGGGTACAATGAGCAGTTCTTC.

This clone was found once. CDR3 loop: CASSLAKPYEQYF. The CDR3 DNA follows: TGTGCCAGCAGTTTAGCCAAGCCCTACGAGCAGTACTTC. The rearrangement links TRBV27 to TRBJ2-7; D is uncertain. Trimming removed 2 bases from V and 2 bases from J, with 7 bases in between. Germline-derived CDR1 and CDR2 are MNHEY and SMNVEV (reference sequence). The CDR3 has 13 amino acids.

This rearrangement joins TRBV6-1 to TRBJ1-1; D unresolved. V dropped 4 bases and J dropped 4 bases, with 10 bases sitting between them. Germline-derived CDR1 and CDR2 are MNHNS and SASEGT. The CDR3 is 13 amino acids. The CDR3 sequence is CASSAGKGTEAFF. CDR3 sequence (DNA): TGTGCCAGCAGTGCGGGGAAAGGCACTGAAGCTTTCTTT.

The rearrangement uses TRBV7-2 and TRBJ1-4; 7 bases match TRBD1. This CDR3 comprises 16 residues. Germline loops: CDR1 SGHTA, CDR2 FQGNSA. Trimming took 5 bases from V and 10 from J; bases not matched to a gene: 16. The chain's CDR3 is CASSPNGAGGLGKLFF. The DNA for the CDR3 is TGTGCCAGCAGCCCTAACGGGGCAGGGGGGTTGGGAAAACTGTTTTTT.

V usage is TRBV9 and J usage is TRBJ2-3; 12 nucleotides match TRBD2. Germline V gives CDR1 SGDLS, CDR2 YYNGEE. The V segment lost 4 bases and the J segment 6 bases; nucleotides outside the gene matches: 9. The CDR3 extends over 16 amino acids. The CDR3 loop is CASSPTSGGRWDTQYF. The CDR3 DNA follows: TGTGCCAGCAGCCCCACTAGCGGGGGGCGGTGGGATACGCAGTATTTT.

This chain links TRBV5-1 with TRBJ2-3; weak D call: TRBD2 (5 bases). The V end lost 4 bases, the J end lost 2 bases, and 11 bases lay between the germline ends. The CDR3 spans 14 residues. Per the germline V gene, CDR1 is SGHRS and CDR2 is YFSETQ. The CDR3 sequence is CASSPGLSTDTQYF. In DNA form, the CDR3 reads TGCGCCAGCAGCCCCGGACTGTCCACAGATACGCAGTATTTT.

J is TRBJ2-2 and V is TRBV5-1; 10 bases fit TRBD2. CDR1 SGHRS and CDR2 YFSETQ come from the germline V gene. The CDR3 is 16 residues long. The J segment lost 4 bases and the V segment lost 3 bases, leaving 6 bases of the junction unmatched. The CDR3: CASSSTAGGPTGELFF. CDR3 coding DNA: TGCGCCAGCAGCTCAACAGCGGGGGGGCCCACCGGGGAGCTGTTTTTT.

This chain connects TRBV21-1 to TRBJ1-1. TRBV21-1 is a pseudogene. CDR3 size: 11 residues. In nucleotides, the CDR3 is TGTGCCAGCATCGAGAGCACTGAAGCTTTCTTT. Protein: CASIESTEAFF.

The chain employs TRBV6-6 and TRBJ2-1, with TRBD2 as a possible D gene (5 bases). This CDR3 is built from 13 residues. V dropped 11 bases and J dropped 8 bases, with 19 bases sitting between them. Looked up from germline, CDR1 is MNHNY and CDR2 is SVGAGI (reference sequence). The CDR3 DNA is TGTGCCTCCCGGCGCGGGCGTGGGGATGAGCAGTTCTTC. This codes for CASRRGRGDEQFF.

This chain joins TRBV9 and TRBJ1-1; D is undetermined. The CDR3 length is 13 residues. Trimming shortened V by 4 bases and J by 1 base, and 8 bases separated the two germline ends. Germline CDR1 reads SGDLS; CDR2 reads YYNGEE. The CDR3: CASSRTGNTEAFF. CDR3 bases: TGTGCCAGCAGCCGCACCGGGAACACTGAAGCTTTCTTT.

This clone occurred once. The chain links TRBV4-2 to TRBJ2-3; 9 nucleotides match TRBD2. Trimming took 1 base from V and 0 from J; bases not matched to a gene: 5. The CDR3 runs 17 residues. CDR1 and CDR2 from the germline V gene are LGHNA and YNFKEQ. As DNA, the CDR3 is TGTGCCAGCAGCCAAGGGGCTAGCGGGGCCAGCACAGATACGCAGTATTTT. This gives the protein CASSQGASGASTDTQYF.

The J gene is TRBJ1-4, the V gene TRBV29-1; TRBD1 is a possible D gene (6 bases). V was trimmed by 0 bases and J by 0 bases, leaving 20 bases between them. CDR1 and CDR2 from the germline V gene are SQVTM and ANQGSEA. CDR3 length: 19 amino acids. The CDR3 DNA follows: TGCAGCGTTGAAGATCGGGTGGCCAGGGGAATAGCAACTAATGAAAAACTGTTTTTT. Its translation is CSVEDRVARGIATNEKLFF.

A single count supports this clone. The rearrangement joins TRBV5-6 to TRBJ1-4; D possibly corresponds to TRBD1 (6 bases). The CDR3 has 15 residues. V lost 4 bases and J 8 bases, leaving 18 bases between the germline ends. The germline CDR1 and CDR2 sequences are SGHDT and YYEEEE. Written as DNA, the CDR3 is TGTGCCAGCAGCGAGGGCAGGGGCAGGCAGGAAAAACTGTTTTTT. It specifies CASSEGRGRQEKLFF.

The chain links TRBV19 to TRBJ2-5, with 15 bases aligning to TRBD2. Unmatched junction bases numbered 4, after V lost 4 bases and J lost 4 bases. The CDR3 is 16 amino acids. From germline, CDR1 is LNHDA and CDR2 SQIVND (reference sequence). CDR3 sequence reads: CASSTGLAGGPETQYF. The CDR3 bases are TGTGCCAGTAGTACTGGACTAGCGGGGGGGCCAGAGACCCAGTACTTC.

The chain employs TRBV15 and TRBJ1-2, with a weak D call TRBD1 (5 bases). V lost 0 bases and J 5 bases, leaving 7 bases between the germline ends. CDR1 and CDR2 from the germline V gene are LNHNV and YYDKDF (reference sequence). This CDR3 comprises 13 residues. The CDR3 here is CATSRDRQYGYTF. Here the CDR3 DNA reads TGTGCCACCAGCAGAGATAGACAGTATGGCTACACCTTC.

This rearrangement joins TRBV11-2 to TRBJ2-1; 7 bases are a match to TRBD1. Germline V gene data show CDR1 as SGHAT and CDR2 as FQNNGV. V lost 5 bases, J lost 1 base, and 5 bases stayed unmatched. The CDR3 contains 15 residues. The CDR3 nucleotides are TGTGCCAGCAGCGCGAACAGGGGTTCCTACAATGAGCAGTTCTTC. Its translation: CASSANRGSYNEQFF. The full variable domain, in which reference TRBV11-2 and TRBJ2-1 provide the parts outside the CDR3, is EAGVAQSPRYKIIEKRQSVAFWCNPISGHATLYWYQQILGQGPKLLIQFQNNGVVDDSQLPKDRFSAERLKGVDSTLKIQPAKLEDSAVYLCASSANRGSYNEQFFGPGTRLTVL.

The chain couples TRBV7-2 to TRBJ2-7, with D perhaps matching TRBD2 (6 bases). The CDR3 runs 14 residues. CDR1 is SGHTA and CDR2 is FQGNSA in the germline V gene. Between the trimmed V and J ends, which lost 1 base and 3 bases, there was a span of 10 bases. This CDR3 is CASSLGGTLYEQYF. DNA of the CDR3: TGTGCCAGCAGCTTAGGCGGGACCCTCTACGAGCAGTACTTC.

The chain's CDR3 is CSRDRGRGIYGYTF. The DNA of the CDR3 is TGCAGCCGGGACAGGGGGCGCGGGATCTATGGCTACACCTTC. This chain links TRBV29-1 with TRBJ1-2; 12 bases agree with TRBD1. Germline V CDR1 and CDR2: SQVTM, ANQGSEA. The CDR3 loop spans 14 amino acids. V gave up 8 bases and J gave up 4 bases; unmatched junction bases: 8. The full variable domain, in which reference TRBV29-1 and TRBJ1-2 provide the parts outside the CDR3, is SAVISQKPSRDICQRGTSLTIQCQVDSQVTMMFWYRQQPGQSLTLIATANQGSEATYESGFVIDKFPISRPNLTFSTLTVSNMSPEDSSIYLCSRDRGRGIYGYTFGSGTRLTVV.

This chain uses TRBV4-3 with TRBJ1-4; D gene unclear. Deletions cut 0 bases from V and 5 bases from J, with 10 bases between. In germline, CDR1 is LGHNA, CDR2 YSLEER. This CDR3 contains 15 residues. Written as DNA, the CDR3 is TGCGCCAGCAGCCAAGATTTCGGGTCCAATGAAAAACTGTTTTTT. Translation gives CASSQDFGSNEKLFF.